This TCR beta chain was obtained from a study of cytomegalovirus exposure and HLA in healthy donors. Note on this clone: The target antigen is unknown.

Though nominally healthy at sampling, donors likely had unrecorded immune exposures. The CDR3 is 14 amino acids. Germline V gene data show CDR1 as MNHEY and CDR2 as SMNVEV (reference sequence). V lost 5 bases to trimming and J lost 3 bases; unmatched junction nucleotides: 5. Findings and caveats of the study: With DRB1 most and HLA-C fewest, TCR association rates differed between HLA loci in a later analysis. TCR beta sequences reportedly predicted the HLA-A and HLA-B alleles of most subjects accurately. Some highly shared sequence variants likely arose as a pipeline artifact.

The PCR was carried out with 60 Vbeta primers and 13 Jbeta primers. The method was immunoSEQ multiplex PCR; TCRdb's version includes in-frame clones alone and lacks a portion of them. This sample contains under 150,000 clones. The receptor was derived from a man in his forties in good health and CMV-seronegative. Sequencing used PBMCs. The rearrangement links TRBV27 to TRBJ2-7, with 9 bases aligning to TRBD2. The CDR3 reads CASSLGTSSYEQYF. The CDR3 DNA reads TGTGCCAGCAGTCTCGGGACTAGCAGCTACGAGCAGTACTTC.